The T cell receptor (beta chain) described here comes from a study of blood T cell repertoires in COVID-19. Study members were between roughly 18 and 90 years old and lived in about two dozen US regions. This table comes from immunoSEQ multiplex PCR, and its TCRdb copy is limited to in-frame clones, with some not included. The table lists some 200,000 clones, 75% to 90% of them singletons. V shed 3 bases and J shed 0 bases, with 13 bases lying between them. CDR1 and CDR2 (germline): ENHRY, SYGVKD. There are 16 residues in the CDR3. The receptor comes from a woman under 30 in a cohort exposed to, infected with or recovered from COVID-19 (not recorded which). The sample consisted of PBMCs or T cells enriched from blood (not recorded which). The chain links TRBV10-3 to TRBJ2-3; a possible D gene is TRBD2 (6 bases). The CDR3 protein is CAISDPGTPSTDTQYF. DNA for the CDR3: TGTGCCATCAGTGATCCCGGGACTCCAAGCACAGATACGCAGTATTTT.